This entry concerns a single T cell receptor beta chain. Trimming took 5 bases from V and 5 from J, leaving 16 bases between them. This CDR3 has 14 residues. Germline CDR1 SGHAT, CDR2 FQDESV (reference sequence). Authors' methods: From reference gene primer amplification, estimates of nucleated cell counts were derived. Clones were sequenced by immunoSEQ multiplex PCR, and TCRdb holds only the in-frame ones, with some missing. The DNA was the basis for D and trimming; V, J and clone size are from that table. Among around 400,000 clones listed, approximately 89% were seen once. This entry belongs to a study of blood T cell repertoires in COVID-19. Study background: Researchers got acute and convalescent COVID-19 samples from the United States, Italy and Spain.

Clinical history reported by participants formed the basis on which cohorts were assigned. The study counted Cohort 3 donors as recovered given two negative PCRs, clearance, or symptom resolution. The TCR sequence derives from a woman aged 30 to 39 who had recovered from COVID-19. Sequenced sample: PBMCs or T cells enriched from blood (not recorded which). The chain uses TRBV11-1 and TRBJ2-7; a weak D match, TRBD1 (6 bases). The CDR3: CASSDTQGSNEQYF. The CDR3 nucleotides read TGTGCCAGCAGCGATACACAGGGTTCCAACGAGCAGTACTTC.